A single sample is the source of the 3 T cell receptor beta chains below, sequenced in a study of CD8+ T cells in alopecia areata (dated by TCRdb to the late 2010s). The intended sense of this specimen's time point label: baseline before oral tofacitinib. Preparation of the library involved the immunoSEQ multiplex PCR assay. For TCR sequencing, RNA was extracted from every sample and reverse transcribed into cDNA to serve as template. The immuneACCESS repertoire file appears here via TCRdb, limited to in-frame rearrangements. These files lack a portion of the clones; in checked studies, under half of the deficit traces to unresolved V genes, and the cause of the others is not known. This sample has 130,000 to 150,000 clones in its table, and about 51% of those were observed once. Approximately 1% of the sample belongs to the ten largest clones. The sequenced sample was CD4+ T cells sorted from blood, obtained at week 0. These receptors all stem from a human donor with alopecia areata.

V is TRBV5-4 and J is TRBJ2-2; D is unresolved. V was trimmed by 3 bases and J by 6 bases, leaving 12 bases between them. This CDR3 has 14 amino acids. The V gene's germline CDR1 is SGHNT and CDR2 YYREEE (reference sequence). CDR3 amino acids: CASSSDFGSGELFF. CDR3 nucleotides: TGTGCCAGCAGCTCCGACTTTGGGTCCGGGGAGCTGTTTTTT.

There are a few counts of this clone. This chain links TRBV29-1 with TRBJ1-1, with a tentative D call TRBD1 (5 bases). The V end was cut by 4 bases, the J end by 1 base, with 10 bases between. There are 13 residues in the CDR3. Germline loops: CDR1 SQVTM, CDR2 ANQGSEA. CDR3: CSVGTHRNTEAFF. The DNA for the CDR3 is TGCAGCGTTGGGACACACAGGAACACTGAAGCTTTCTTT. Full variable domain (missing parts from reference TRBV29-1 and TRBJ1-1): SAVISQKPSRDICQRGTSLTIQCQVDSQVTMMFWYRQQPGQSLTLIATANQGSEATYESGFVIDKFPISRPNLTFSTLTVSNMSPEDSSIYLCSVGTHRNTEAFFGQGTRLTVV.

V usage is TRBV5-1 and J usage is TRBJ2-3; 9 nucleotides agree with TRBD2. The CDR3 consists of 15 residues. The V and J ends lost 3 bases and 5 bases, in that order; junction bases with no gene match: 7. Germline V gene sequence: CDR1 SGHRS, CDR2 YFSETQ. CDR3 nucleotide sequence: TGCGCCAGCAGCTCCCAGCGCGGGAGGGGAGATACGCAGTATTTT. Residues: CASSSQRGRGDTQYF.